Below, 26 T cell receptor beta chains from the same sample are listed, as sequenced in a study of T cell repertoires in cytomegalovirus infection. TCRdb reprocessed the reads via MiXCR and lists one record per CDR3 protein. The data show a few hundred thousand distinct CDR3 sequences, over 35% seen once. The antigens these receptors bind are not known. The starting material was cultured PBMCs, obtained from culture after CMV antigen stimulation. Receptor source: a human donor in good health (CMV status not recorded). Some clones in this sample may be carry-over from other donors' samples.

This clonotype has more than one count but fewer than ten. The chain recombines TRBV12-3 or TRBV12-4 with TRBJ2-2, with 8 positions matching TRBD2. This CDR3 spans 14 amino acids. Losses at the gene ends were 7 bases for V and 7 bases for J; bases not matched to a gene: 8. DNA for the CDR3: TGTGCCAGCACCCGACTAGCGTGGGGCGGGGAGCTGTTTTTT. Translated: CASTRLAWGGELFF.

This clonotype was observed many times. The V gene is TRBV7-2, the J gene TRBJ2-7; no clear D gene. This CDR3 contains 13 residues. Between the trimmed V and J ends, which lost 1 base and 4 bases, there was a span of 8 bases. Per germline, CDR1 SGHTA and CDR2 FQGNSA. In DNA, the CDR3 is TGTGCCAGCAGCTTAGGGCCGGTATACGAGCAGTACTTC. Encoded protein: CASSLGPVYEQYF.

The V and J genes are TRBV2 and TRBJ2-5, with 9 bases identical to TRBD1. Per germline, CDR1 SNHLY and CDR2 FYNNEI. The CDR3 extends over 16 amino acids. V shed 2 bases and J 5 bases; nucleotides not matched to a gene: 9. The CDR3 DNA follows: TGTGCCAGCAGTGAACTGCTTACAGGGGGCTTTGAGACCCAGTACTTC. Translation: CASSELLTGGFETQYF.

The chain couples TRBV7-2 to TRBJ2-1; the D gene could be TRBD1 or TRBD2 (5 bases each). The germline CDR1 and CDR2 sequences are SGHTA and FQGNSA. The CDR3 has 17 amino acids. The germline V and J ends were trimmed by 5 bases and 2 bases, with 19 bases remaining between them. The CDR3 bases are TGTGCCAGCAGCCCTACCCGCCGGGGCGGCCCCTACAATGAGCAGTTCTTC. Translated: CASSPTRRGGPYNEQFF.

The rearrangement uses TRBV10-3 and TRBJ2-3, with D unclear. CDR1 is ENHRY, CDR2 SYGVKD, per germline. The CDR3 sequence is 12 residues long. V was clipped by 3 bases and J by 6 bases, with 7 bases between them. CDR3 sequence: CAISERTDTQYF. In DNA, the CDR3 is TGTGCCATCAGTGAACGTACCGATACGCAGTATTTT.

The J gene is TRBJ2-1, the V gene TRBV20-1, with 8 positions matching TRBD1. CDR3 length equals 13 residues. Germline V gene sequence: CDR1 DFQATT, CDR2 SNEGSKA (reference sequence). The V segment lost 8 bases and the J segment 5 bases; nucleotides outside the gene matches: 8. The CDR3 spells CSLKDRANNEQFF. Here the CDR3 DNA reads TGCAGTCTCAAGGACAGGGCAAACAATGAGCAGTTCTTC.

The CDR3 spells CASSLTTALAGGSYNEQFF. CDR3 coding DNA: TGTGCCAGCAGCTTAACCACAGCCCTAGCGGGGGGGTCCTACAATGAGCAGTTCTTC. This chain joins TRBV7-9 and TRBJ2-1; TRBD2 matches at 12 bases. The CDR3 consists of 19 residues. With V trimmed by 2 bases and J by 1 base, 9 bases remained unmatched. Germline V gene data show CDR1 as SEHNR and CDR2 as FQNEAQ (reference sequence).

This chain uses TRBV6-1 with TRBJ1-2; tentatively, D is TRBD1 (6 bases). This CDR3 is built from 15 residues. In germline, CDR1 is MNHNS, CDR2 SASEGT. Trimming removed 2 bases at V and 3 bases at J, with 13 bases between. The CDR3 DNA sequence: TGTGCCAGCAGTGAATTGGGGGCTGGGGACTATGGCTACACCTTC. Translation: CASSELGAGDYGYTF.

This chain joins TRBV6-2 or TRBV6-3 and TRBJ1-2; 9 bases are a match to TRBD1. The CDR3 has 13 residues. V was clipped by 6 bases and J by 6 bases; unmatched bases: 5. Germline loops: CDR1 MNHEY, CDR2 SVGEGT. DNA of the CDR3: TGTGCCAGCAGGCGACAGGGGGAGAATGGCTACACCTTC. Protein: CASRRQGENGYTF.

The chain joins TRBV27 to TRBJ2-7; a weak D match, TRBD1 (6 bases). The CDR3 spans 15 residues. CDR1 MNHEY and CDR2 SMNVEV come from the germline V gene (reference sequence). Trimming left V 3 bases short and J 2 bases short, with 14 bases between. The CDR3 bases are TGTGCCAGCAGTTTGGGGGCTCTTGGCCCCTACGAGCAGTACTTC. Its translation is CASSLGALGPYEQYF.

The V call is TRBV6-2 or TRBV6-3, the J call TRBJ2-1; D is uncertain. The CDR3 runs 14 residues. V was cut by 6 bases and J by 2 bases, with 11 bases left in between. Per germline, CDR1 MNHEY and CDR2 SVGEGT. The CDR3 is CASRKAFPYNEQFF. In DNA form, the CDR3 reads TGTGCCAGCAGAAAAGCTTTTCCCTACAATGAGCAGTTCTTC.

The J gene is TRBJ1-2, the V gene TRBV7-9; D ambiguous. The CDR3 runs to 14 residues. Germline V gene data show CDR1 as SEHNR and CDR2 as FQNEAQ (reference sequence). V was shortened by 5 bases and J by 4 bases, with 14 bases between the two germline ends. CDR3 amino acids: CASSPPPAAYGYTF. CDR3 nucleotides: TGTGCCAGCAGCCCCCCCCCCGCGGCCTATGGCTACACCTTC. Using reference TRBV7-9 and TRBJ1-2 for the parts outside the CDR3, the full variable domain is DTGVSQNPRHKITKRGQNVTFRCDPISEHNRLYWYRQTLGQGPEFLTYFQNEAQLEKSRLLSDRFSAERPKGSFSTLEIQRTEQGDSAMYLCASSPPPAAYGYTFGSGTRLTVV.

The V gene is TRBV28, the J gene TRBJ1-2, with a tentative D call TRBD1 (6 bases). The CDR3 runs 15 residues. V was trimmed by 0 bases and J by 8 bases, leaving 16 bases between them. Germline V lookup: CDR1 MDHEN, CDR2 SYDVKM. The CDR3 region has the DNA TGTGCCAGCAGTTTATGGGGGAGACAGGTCCGGGGCTACACCTTC. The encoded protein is CASSLWGRQVRGYTF.

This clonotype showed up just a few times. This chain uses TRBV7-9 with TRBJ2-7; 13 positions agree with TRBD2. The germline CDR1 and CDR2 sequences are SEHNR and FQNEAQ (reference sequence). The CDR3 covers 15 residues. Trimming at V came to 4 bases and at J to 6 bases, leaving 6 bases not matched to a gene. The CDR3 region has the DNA TGTGCCAGCAGCTCAGGGACTAGCGGGATCTCCGAGCAGTACTTC. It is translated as CASSSGTSGISEQYF. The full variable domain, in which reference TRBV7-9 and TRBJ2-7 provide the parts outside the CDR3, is DTGVSQNPRHKITKRGQNVTFRCDPISEHNRLYWYRQTLGQGPEFLTYFQNEAQLEKSRLLSDRFSAERPKGSFSTLEIQRTEQGDSAMYLCASSSGTSGISEQYFGPGTRLTVT.

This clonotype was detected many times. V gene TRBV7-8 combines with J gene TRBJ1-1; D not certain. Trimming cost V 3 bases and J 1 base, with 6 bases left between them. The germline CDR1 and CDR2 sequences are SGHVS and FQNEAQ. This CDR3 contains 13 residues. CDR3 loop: CASSFLENTEAFF. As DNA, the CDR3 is TGTGCCAGCAGCTTTCTGGAGAACACTGAAGCTTTCTTT.

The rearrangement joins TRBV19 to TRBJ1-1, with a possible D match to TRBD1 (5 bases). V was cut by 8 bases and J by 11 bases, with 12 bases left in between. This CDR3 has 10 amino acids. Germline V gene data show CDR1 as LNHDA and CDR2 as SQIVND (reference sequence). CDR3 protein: CASFSWGAFF. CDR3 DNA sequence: TGTGCCAGTTTCTCATGGGGGGCTTTCTTT.

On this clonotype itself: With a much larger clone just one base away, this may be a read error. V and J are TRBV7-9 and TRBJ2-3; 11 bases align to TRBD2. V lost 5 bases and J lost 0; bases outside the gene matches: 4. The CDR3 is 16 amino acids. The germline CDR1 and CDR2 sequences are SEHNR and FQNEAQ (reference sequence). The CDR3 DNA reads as TGTGCCAGCAGCACCGGGACTAGCGGTAGCACAGATACGCAGTATTTT. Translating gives CASSTGTSGSTDTQYF.

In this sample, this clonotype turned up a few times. CDR3 in amino acids: CASSRKAGSGGYETQYF. CDR3 DNA: TGTGCCAGCAGCCGGAAGGCAGGGTCAGGGGGCTACGAGACCCAGTACTTC. This sequence joins TRBV5-6 and TRBJ2-5, with TRBD1 identical over 8 bases. Losses at the gene ends were 4 bases for V and 5 bases for J; bases not matched to a gene: 16. The CDR3 extends over 17 amino acids. CDR1 SGHDT and CDR2 YYEEEE come from the germline V gene. Drawing the rest from reference TRBV5-6 and TRBJ2-5, the complete variable domain is DAGVTQSPTHLIKTRGQQVTLRCSPKSGHDTVSWYQQALGQGPQFIFQYYEEEERQRGNFPDRFSGHQFPNYSSELNVNALLLGDSALYLCASSRKAGSGGYETQYFGPGTRLLVL.

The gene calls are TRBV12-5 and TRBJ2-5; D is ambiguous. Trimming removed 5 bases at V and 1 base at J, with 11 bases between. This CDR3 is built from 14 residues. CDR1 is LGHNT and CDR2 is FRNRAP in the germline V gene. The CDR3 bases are TGTGCTAGTGGTCGATATCCGGGCCAAGAGACCCAGTACTTC. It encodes CASGRYPGQETQYF.

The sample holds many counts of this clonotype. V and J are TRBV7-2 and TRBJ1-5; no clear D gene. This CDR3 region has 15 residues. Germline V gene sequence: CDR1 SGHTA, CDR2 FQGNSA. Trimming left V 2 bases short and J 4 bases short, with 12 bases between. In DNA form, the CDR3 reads TGTGCCAGCAGCTTATTGGGTATGGCGAATCAGCCCCAGCATTTT. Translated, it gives CASSLLGMANQPQHF.

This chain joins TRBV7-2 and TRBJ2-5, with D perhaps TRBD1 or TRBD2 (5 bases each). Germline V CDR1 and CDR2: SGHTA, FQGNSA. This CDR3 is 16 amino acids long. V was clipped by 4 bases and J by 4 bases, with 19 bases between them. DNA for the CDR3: TGTGCCAGCAGCTCTTATGCTCGGGGCGCGGGAGAGACCCAGTACTTC. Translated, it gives CASSSYARGAGETQYF.

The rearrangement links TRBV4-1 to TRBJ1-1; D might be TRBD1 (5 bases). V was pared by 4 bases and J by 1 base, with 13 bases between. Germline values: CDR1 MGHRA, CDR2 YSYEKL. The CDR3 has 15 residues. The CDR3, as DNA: TGCGCCAGCAGCCTCCGGGAGGGGCAGAACACTGAAGCTTTCTTT. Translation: CASSLREGQNTEAFF.

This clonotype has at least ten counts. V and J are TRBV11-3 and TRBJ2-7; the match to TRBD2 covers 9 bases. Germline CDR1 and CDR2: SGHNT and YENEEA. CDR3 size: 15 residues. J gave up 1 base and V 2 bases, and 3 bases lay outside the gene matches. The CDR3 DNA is TGTGCCAGCAGCTTACGAAGCGGGAGGTCCTACGAGCAGTACTTC. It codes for CASSLRSGRSYEQYF.

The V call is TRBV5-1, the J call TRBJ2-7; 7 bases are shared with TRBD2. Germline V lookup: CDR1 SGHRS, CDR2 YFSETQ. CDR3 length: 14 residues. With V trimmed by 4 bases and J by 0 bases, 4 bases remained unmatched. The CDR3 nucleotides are TGCGCCAGCAGCGGGGGGGGGGACTCCTACGAGCAGTACTTC. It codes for CASSGGGDSYEQYF. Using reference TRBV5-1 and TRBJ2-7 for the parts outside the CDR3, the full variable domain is KAGVTQTPRYLIKTRGQQVTLSCSPISGHRSVSWYQQTPGQGLQFLFEYFSETQRNKGNFPGRFSGRQFSNSRSEMNVSTLELGDSALYLCASSGGGDSYEQYFGPGTRLTVT.

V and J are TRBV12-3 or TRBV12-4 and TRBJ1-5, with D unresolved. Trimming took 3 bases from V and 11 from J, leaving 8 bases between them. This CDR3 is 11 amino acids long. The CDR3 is CASSFSQTQHF. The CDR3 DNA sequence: TGTGCCAGCAGTTTTTCACAAACCCAGCATTTT.

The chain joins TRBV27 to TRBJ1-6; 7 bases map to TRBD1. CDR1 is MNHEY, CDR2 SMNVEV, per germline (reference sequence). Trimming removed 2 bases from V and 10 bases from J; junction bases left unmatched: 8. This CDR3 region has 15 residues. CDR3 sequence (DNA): TGTGCCAGCAGTTTAAGCGTAGACAGGGAGTCACCCCTCCACTTT. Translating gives CASSLSVDRESPLHF.